The entry below describes one TCR beta chain. There is no known antigen for this receptor. No clone much larger than this one lies a single base away; base qualities are absent. The CDR3 regions of human TCRbeta chains were analyzed by immunosequencing. In the paper's pipeline: TCRs in the repertoires were compared against a reference library of SARS-CoV-2-specific TCRs that had been generated with the MIRA antigen-specificity platform. Breadth was defined as the fraction of unique TCRs that were SARS-CoV-2-associated. Depth was defined as the fraction of total T cells that were SARS-CoV-2-associated. Using the MIRA data, each spike-specific TCR was mapped to the spike region that the TCR reacts to and placed in a CD4 or CD8 class. Log10-transformed breadth and depth values were compared by one-way ANOVA with Sidak's multiple comparisons tests. As stored in TCRdb, this immuneACCESS dataset retains in-frame rearrangements with V and J assigned. A fraction of the clones does not appear; measured against another copy, unresolved V genes explain less than half of the discrepancy, and the remainder lacks a known reason. D and trimming come from the DNA, and the V and J calls and clone size come from that table. The sample contains some 110,000 clones, 88% of them found a single time. 7% to 10% of the sample belongs to the ten largest clones.

The label giving this sample's time point can be read as: baseline before first vaccination. The vaccinee samples were drawn from two UK trials, COV001 and COV002, one of which was a single-blind randomized controlled phase 2/3 trial testing AZD1222 (ChAdOx1 nCoV-19) in healthy adults. Trial participant PBMC samples were collected at day 0 and day 28 after the second dose for TCRbeta chain sequencing. The sample is drawn from a study of T cell responses to AZD1222 COVID-19 vaccine (dated by TCRdb to 2020 to 2023). Background for the entire study: AZD1222 recipients with second doses at about 4 weeks or about 12 weeks were pooled, because spike-specific TCR depth and breadth did not differ between schedules. A total of 230 to 250 trial participants underwent TCR sequencing, of whom approximately 200 had received two doses of AZD1222 and roughly 26 had received two doses of the MenACWY control vaccine. Trial participants were enrolled by age into subgroups of 18-55, 56-69 and 70-plus years, and approximately 150, 30 and 60 TCR-sequenced participants, respectively, were included in these subgroups. Overall results and qualifications from the work: Reportedly, almost half of the unique spike-specific TCRs recognized epitopes lying outside the regions that are mutated in the B.1.351 and B.1.1.7 variants. The 56-69-year group was small, and its depth increase did not reach significance, likely because of low power. Vaccine-associated CD4 TCRs spanned the whole spike protein, with dominant responses in regions 160-218 and 743-854. Most participants were white British and females outnumbered males, and the authors suggested that clonal diversity may have been underestimated. Conclusions about previously exposed vaccinees are limited, since just five or six AZD1222 recipients were seropositive for SARS-CoV-2 at baseline. After two AZD1222 doses, both the breadth and the depth of spike-specific TCRs were significantly higher than at day 0 and than in MenACWY recipients. Because no samples from the day 14 peak response were available, repertoires could be characterized only after the peak T cell response.

The source material was peripheral blood, sampled on day 0 of AZD1222 vaccination. This TCR derives from an adult in good health.

The CDR3 is CASSSPDSYGYTF. The DNA sequence reads TGTGCCAGCAGTTCTCCGGACAGTTATGGCTACACCTTC. This sequence uses TRBV27 and TRBJ1-2; the D region possibly corresponds to TRBD1 (6 bases align). CDR1 and CDR2 are read off the germline V gene (reference sequence) as MNHEY and SMNVEV. The junction shows trimming of 4 bases on V and 5 bases on J, plus 11 bases between the germline ends. The CDR3 goes from the cysteine to the phenylalanine over 13 residues. Just CDR3 DNA is preserved here, 39 bases in frame from base 1.